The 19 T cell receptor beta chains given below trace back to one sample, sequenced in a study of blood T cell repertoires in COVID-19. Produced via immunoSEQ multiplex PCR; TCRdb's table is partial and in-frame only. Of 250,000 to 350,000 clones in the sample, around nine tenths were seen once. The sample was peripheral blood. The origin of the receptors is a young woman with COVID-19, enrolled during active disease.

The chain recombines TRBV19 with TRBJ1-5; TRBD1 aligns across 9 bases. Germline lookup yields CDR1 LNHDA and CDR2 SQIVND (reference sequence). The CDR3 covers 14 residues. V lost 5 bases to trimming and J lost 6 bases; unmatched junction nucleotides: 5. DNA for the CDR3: TGTGCCAGTAGTGCCACAGGGGGCGGTCAGCCCCAGCATTTT. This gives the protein CASSATGGGQPQHF. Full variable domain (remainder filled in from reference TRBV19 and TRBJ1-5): DGGITQSPKYLFRKEGQNVTLSCEQNLNHDAMYWYRQDPGQGLRLIYYSQIVNDFQKGDIAEGYSVSREKKESFPLTVTSAQKNPTAFYLCASSATGGGQPQHFGDGTRLSIL.

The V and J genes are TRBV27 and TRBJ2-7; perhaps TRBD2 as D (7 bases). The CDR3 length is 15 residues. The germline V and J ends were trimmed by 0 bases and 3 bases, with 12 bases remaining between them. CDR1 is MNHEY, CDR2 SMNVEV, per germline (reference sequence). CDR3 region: CASSLSRGGYYEQYF. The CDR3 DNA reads TGTGCCAGCAGTTTATCGAGGGGGGGATACTACGAGCAGTACTTC.

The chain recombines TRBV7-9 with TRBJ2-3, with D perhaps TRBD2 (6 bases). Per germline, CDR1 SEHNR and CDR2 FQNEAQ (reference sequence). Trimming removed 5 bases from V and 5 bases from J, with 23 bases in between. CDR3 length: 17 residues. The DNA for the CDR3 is TGTGCCAGCAGCCCTAGACTAGTAATCGACTTTCAAGATACGCAGTATTTT. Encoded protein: CASSPRLVIDFQDTQYF.

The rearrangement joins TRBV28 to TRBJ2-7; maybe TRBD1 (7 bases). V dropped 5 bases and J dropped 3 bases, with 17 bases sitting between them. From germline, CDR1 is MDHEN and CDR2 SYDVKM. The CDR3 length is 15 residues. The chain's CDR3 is CASSNNQGGIYEQYF. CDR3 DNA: TGTGCCAGCAGTAATAATCAGGGGGGAATCTACGAGCAGTACTTC.

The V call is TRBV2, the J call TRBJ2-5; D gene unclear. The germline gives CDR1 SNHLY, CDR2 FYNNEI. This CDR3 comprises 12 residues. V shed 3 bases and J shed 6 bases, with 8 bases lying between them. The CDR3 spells CASSEVWQTQYF. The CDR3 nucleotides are TGTGCCAGCAGTGAGGTGTGGCAGACCCAGTACTTC.

The CDR3 loop is CAISELQGIPEAFF. The CDR3 DNA is TGTGCCATCAGTGAACTACAGGGGATCCCTGAAGCTTTCTTT. V gene TRBV10-3 combines with J gene TRBJ1-1; 7 bases line up with TRBD1. Germline V gene lookup returns CDR1 ENHRY and CDR2 SYGVKD. The CDR3 length is 14 residues. Trimming at V came to 3 bases and at J to 6 bases, leaving 7 bases not matched to a gene.

CDR3 nucleotide sequence: TGTGCCAGCAGGCAGGACGGGGGGAATTCACCCCTCCACTTT. Translating gives CASRQDGGNSPLHF. The chain has TRBV3-1 (or the pseudogene TRBV3-2) and TRBJ1-6, with D perhaps TRBD1 (5 bases). V was pared by 6 bases and J by 7 bases, with 13 bases between. CDR1 and CDR2 (germline): LGHDT, YNNKEL (reference sequence). This CDR3 has 14 residues.

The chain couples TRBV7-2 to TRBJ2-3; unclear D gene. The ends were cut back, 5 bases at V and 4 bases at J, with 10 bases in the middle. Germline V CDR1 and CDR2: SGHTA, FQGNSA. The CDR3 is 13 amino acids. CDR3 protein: CASSAVGPDTQYF. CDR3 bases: TGTGCCAGCAGCGCGGTGGGTCCAGATACGCAGTATTTT.

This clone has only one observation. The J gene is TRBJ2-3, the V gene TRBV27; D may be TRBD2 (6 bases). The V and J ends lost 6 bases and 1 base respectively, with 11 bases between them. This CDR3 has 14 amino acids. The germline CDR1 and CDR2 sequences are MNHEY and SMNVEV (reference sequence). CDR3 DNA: TGTGCCAGCAGCCCAGTAGCGGGCACAGATACGCAGTATTTT. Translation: CASSPVAGTDTQYF.

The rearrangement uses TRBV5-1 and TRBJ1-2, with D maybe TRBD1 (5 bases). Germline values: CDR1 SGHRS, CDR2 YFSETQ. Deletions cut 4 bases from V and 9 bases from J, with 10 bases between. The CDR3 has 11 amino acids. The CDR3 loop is CASSRDFRYTF. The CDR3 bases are TGCGCCAGCAGCCGGGACTTTCGCTACACCTTC.

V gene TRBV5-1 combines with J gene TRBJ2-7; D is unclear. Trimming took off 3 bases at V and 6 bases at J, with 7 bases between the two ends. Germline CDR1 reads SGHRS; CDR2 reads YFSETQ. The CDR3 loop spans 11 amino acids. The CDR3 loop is CASSSRGEQYF. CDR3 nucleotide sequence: TGCGCCAGCAGCTCGCGTGGCGAGCAGTACTTC.

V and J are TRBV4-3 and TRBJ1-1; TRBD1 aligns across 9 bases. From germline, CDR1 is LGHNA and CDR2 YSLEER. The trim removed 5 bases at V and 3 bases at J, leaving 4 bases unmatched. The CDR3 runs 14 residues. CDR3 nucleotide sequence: TGCGCCAGCAGCGGACAGGGGATTTACACTGAAGCTTTCTTT. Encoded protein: CASSGQGIYTEAFF.

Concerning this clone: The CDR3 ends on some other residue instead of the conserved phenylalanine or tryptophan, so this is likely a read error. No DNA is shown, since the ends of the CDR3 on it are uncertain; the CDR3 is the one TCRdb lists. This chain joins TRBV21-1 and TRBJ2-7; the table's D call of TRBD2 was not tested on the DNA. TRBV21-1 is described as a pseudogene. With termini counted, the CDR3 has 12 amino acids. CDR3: CASSKGGSGRNL.

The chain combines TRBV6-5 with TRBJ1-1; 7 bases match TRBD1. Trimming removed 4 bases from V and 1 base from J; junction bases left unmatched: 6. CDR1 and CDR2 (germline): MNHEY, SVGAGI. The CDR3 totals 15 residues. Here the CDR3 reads CASSLEGARNTEAFF. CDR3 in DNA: TGTGCCAGCAGTTTAGAGGGGGCTAGGAACACTGAAGCTTTCTTT.

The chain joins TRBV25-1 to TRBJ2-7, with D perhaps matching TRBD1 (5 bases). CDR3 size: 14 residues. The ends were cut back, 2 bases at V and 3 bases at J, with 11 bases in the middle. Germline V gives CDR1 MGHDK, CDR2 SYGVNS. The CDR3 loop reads CASSERQGIYEQYF. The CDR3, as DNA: TGTGCCAGCAGTGAACGGCAGGGTATCTACGAGCAGTACTTC.

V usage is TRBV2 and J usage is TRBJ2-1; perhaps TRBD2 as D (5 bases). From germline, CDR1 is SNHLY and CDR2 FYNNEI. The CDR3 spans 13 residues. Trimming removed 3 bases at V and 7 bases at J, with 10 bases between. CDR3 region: CASSDVRGNEQFF. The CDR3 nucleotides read TGTGCCAGCAGTGACGTCCGAGGGAATGAGCAGTTCTTC.

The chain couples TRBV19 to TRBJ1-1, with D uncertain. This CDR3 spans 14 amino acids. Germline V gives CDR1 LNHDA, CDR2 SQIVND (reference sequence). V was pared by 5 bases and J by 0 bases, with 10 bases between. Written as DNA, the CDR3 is TGTGCCAGTAGTCCAGGTACCATGAACACTGAAGCTTTCTTT. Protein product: CASSPGTMNTEAFF.

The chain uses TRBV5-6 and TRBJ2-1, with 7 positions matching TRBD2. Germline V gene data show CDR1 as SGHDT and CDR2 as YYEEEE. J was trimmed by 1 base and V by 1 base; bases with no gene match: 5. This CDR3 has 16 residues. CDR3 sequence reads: CASSLWEGRSYNEQFF. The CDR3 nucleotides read TGTGCCAGCAGCTTGTGGGAGGGCCGGTCCTACAATGAGCAGTTCTTC.

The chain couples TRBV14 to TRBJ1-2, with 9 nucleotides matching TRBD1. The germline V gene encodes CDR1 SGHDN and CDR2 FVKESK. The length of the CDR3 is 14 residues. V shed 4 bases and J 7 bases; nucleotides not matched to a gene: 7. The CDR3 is CASSRRDRVFGYTF. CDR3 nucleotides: TGTGCCAGCAGCCGGAGGGACAGGGTTTTTGGCTACACCTTC.